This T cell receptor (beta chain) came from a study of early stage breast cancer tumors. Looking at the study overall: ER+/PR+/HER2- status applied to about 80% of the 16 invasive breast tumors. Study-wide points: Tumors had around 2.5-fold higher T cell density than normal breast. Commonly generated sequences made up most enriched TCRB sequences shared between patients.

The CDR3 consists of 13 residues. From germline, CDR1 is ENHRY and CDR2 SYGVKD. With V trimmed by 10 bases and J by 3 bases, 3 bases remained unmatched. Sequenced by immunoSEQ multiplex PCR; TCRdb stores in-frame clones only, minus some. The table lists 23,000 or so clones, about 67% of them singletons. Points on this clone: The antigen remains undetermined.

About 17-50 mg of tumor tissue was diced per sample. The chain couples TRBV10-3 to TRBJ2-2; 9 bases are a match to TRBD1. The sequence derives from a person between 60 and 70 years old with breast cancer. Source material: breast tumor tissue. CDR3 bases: TGTGCCACTTGGACAGGGGACACCGGGGAGCTGTTTTTT. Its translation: CATWTGDTGELFF.